A single sample is the source of the 27 T cell receptor beta chains below, sequenced in a study of T-cell memory formation after mild COVID-19. TCRdb re-called the 5' RACE reads through MiXCR, storing one row per CDR3 protein. The profile shows 150,000 or so distinct CDR3 sequences, more than 14% of them singletons. Sequenced sample: PBMCs or a T cell subset sorted from them (not recorded which). These TCRs come from an adult woman who had mild COVID-19 (a few samples of this study predate the infection). Cell type and time point are not known.

The chain has TRBV24-1 and TRBJ2-1; 12 nucleotides line up with TRBD1. The germline V gene has CDR1 KGHDR and CDR2 SFDVKD. The CDR3 runs to 17 residues. Trimming took 4 bases from V and 6 from J; bases not matched to a gene: 9. As DNA, the CDR3 is TGTGCCACCAGTGACGCGGGGGGACAGGGGGCCTCCAATGAGCAGTTCTTC. This sequence encodes CATSDAGGQGASNEQFF.

CDR3 nucleotide sequence: TGCAGTGCTCCACAGGGCGGGGGGGTCTTTGAAGCTTTCTTT. Protein sequence: CSAPQGGGVFEAFF. This rearrangement joins TRBV20-1 to TRBJ1-1, with a tentative D call TRBD1 (6 bases). Germline CDR1 is DFQATT and CDR2 is SNEGSKA (reference sequence). The CDR3 has 14 amino acids. V was trimmed by 5 bases and J by 7 bases, leaving 20 bases between them.

This clonotype was seen a handful of times. This chain connects TRBV7-6 to TRBJ1-1; 12 bases agree with TRBD1. J gave up 5 bases and V 4 bases, and 11 bases lay outside the gene matches. The CDR3 runs to 17 residues. Germline V gene lookup returns CDR1 SGHVS and CDR2 FNYEAQ. The chain's CDR3 is CASSSPGTGGGLTEAFF. The DNA for the CDR3 is TGTGCCAGCAGCTCCCCAGGGACAGGGGGCGGATTAACTGAAGCTTTCTTT.

This chain joins TRBV7-3 and TRBJ2-5; D is ambiguous. Trimming took off 5 bases at V and 0 bases at J, with 13 bases between the two ends. Germline V CDR1 and CDR2: SGHTA, FQGTGA. The CDR3 is 15 residues long. DNA for the CDR3: TGTGCCAGCAGCCTAATTTGGGGTTACCAAGAGACCCAGTACTTC. As protein: CASSLIWGYQETQYF.

This clonotype occurred a few times. The chain uses TRBV18 and TRBJ2-7; D may be TRBD2 (5 bases). The CDR3 is 13 amino acids. V was cut by 5 bases and J by 1 base, with 9 bases left in between. CDR1 is KGHSH and CDR2 is LQKENI in the germline V gene. This CDR3 is CASSVGRSYEQYF. Written as DNA, the CDR3 is TGTGCCAGCTCAGTGGGGAGATCCTACGAGCAGTACTTC.

The rearrangement links TRBV4-3 to TRBJ2-7; TRBD2 matches 13 bases. This CDR3 contains 19 residues. V was clipped by 0 bases and J by 2 bases; unmatched bases: 10. The germline V gene encodes CDR1 LGHNA and CDR2 YSLEER. This CDR3 reads CASSQDLGTSGKTAYEQYF. CDR3 coding DNA: TGCGCCAGCAGCCAAGATTTGGGGACTAGCGGGAAAACTGCCTACGAGCAGTACTTC.

This rearrangement joins TRBV7-9 to TRBJ2-2; TRBD1 matches at 8 bases. In germline, CDR1 is SEHNR, CDR2 FQNEAQ (reference sequence). The CDR3 is 12 amino acids. DNA for the CDR3: TGTGTACCCAGGGGGCTCACCGGGGAGCTGTTTTTT. Encoded protein: CVPRGLTGELFF.

This clonotype was detected many times. The rearrangement joins TRBV5-6 to TRBJ2-2; the match to TRBD2 covers 7 bases. Germline V lookup: CDR1 SGHDT, CDR2 YYEEEE. J gave up 6 bases and V 2 bases, and 7 bases lay outside the gene matches. The CDR3 consists of 15 residues. The CDR3 coding sequence is TGTGCCAGCAGCTTAGGACTAGATAATTCCGGGGAGCTGTTTTTT. Its translation is CASSLGLDNSGELFF.

The chain couples TRBV5-4 to TRBJ2-2; TRBD2 is a possible D gene (5 bases). CDR1 SGHNT and CDR2 YYREEE come from the germline V gene (reference sequence). The CDR3 sequence is 16 residues long. V shed 0 bases and J shed 6 bases, with 15 bases lying between them. The CDR3 DNA sequence: TGTGCCAGCAGCTTGGTTAGCGTGAGGGCCCCCGGGGAGCTGTTTTTT. This encodes CASSLVSVRAPGELFF.

This CDR3 reads CASSKRPLPNEKLFF. The CDR3 bases are TGTGCCAGTAGTAAAAGACCCCTACCCAATGAAAAACTGTTTTTT. This chain links TRBV19 with TRBJ1-4, with D unclear. The germline V gene has CDR1 LNHDA and CDR2 SQIVND (reference sequence). Trimming took off 4 bases at V and 5 bases at J, with 14 bases between the two ends. This CDR3 spans 15 amino acids.

V is TRBV6-5 and J is TRBJ2-7; maybe TRBD2 (5 bases). This CDR3 has 14 amino acids. Looked up from germline, CDR1 is MNHEY and CDR2 is SVGAGI. V was cut by 2 bases and J by 1 base, with 9 bases left in between. In DNA form, the CDR3 reads TGTGCCAGCAGTTACCATGGGGAGTCCTACGAGCAGTACTTC. This encodes CASSYHGESYEQYF.

This clonotype appeared a few times. The V gene is TRBV5-1, the J gene TRBJ2-7; D tentatively reads TRBD1 or TRBD2 (5 bases each). V lost 2 bases to trimming and J lost 1 base, with 13 bases between them. This CDR3 is built from 15 residues. CDR1 is SGHRS, CDR2 YFSETQ, per germline. The CDR3 region is CASSFGTDPSYEQYF. The CDR3 DNA follows: TGCGCCAGCAGCTTCGGGACGGACCCTTCCTACGAGCAGTACTTC. Looking up the rest from reference TRBV5-1 and TRBJ2-7 gives the full variable domain: KAGVTQTPRYLIKTRGQQVTLSCSPISGHRSVSWYQQTPGQGLQFLFEYFSETQRNKGNFPGRFSGRQFSNSRSEMNVSTLELGDSALYLCASSFGTDPSYEQYFGPGTRLTVT.

In this sample, this clonotype turned up many times. The V gene is TRBV27, the J gene TRBJ2-7; 8 bases agree with TRBD2. From germline, CDR1 is MNHEY and CDR2 SMNVEV (reference sequence). This CDR3 spans 15 amino acids. Trimming cost V 3 bases and J 0 bases; bases outside gene matches: 4. The CDR3 sequence: CASSLLAGPSYEQYF. Here the CDR3 DNA reads TGTGCCAGCAGTTTGTTAGCGGGGCCCTCCTACGAGCAGTACTTC.

The genes are TRBV30 and TRBJ2-7; D unclear. Germline V gene data show CDR1 as GTSNPN and CDR2 as SVGIG (reference sequence). V lost 4 bases and J lost 3, with 19 bases in between. The length of the CDR3 is 15 residues. The CDR3 bases are TGTGCCTGGACGAGAGAGAATCACGAGCTCTACGAGCAGTACTTC. It yields the protein CAWTRENHELYEQYF.

The gene calls are TRBV13 and TRBJ1-2; TRBD1 agrees at 8 bases. The V segment lost 5 bases and the J segment 3 bases; nucleotides outside the gene matches: 8. The CDR3 runs to 15 residues. Germline assignment: CDR1 PRHDT and CDR2 FYEKMQ (reference sequence). This chain's CDR3 is CASSPRGQYDYGYTF. For the CDR3, the DNA is TGTGCCAGCAGCCCCAGGGGGCAATATGACTATGGCTACACCTTC.

The chain is built from TRBV24-1 and TRBJ2-5; weak D call: TRBD1 (5 bases). This CDR3 is built from 15 residues. The germline CDR1 and CDR2 sequences are KGHDR and SFDVKD. Deletions cut 4 bases from V and 3 bases from J, with 14 bases between. CDR3 coding DNA: TGTGCCACCAGTGAAGACAGCCTGACAGAAGAGACCCAGTACTTC. It translates to CATSEDSLTEETQYF.

J is TRBJ2-2 and V is TRBV3-1, with TRBD2 matching 7 bases. Germline CDR1 LGHDT, CDR2 YNNKEL (reference sequence). The CDR3 length is 14 residues. Unmatched junction bases numbered 4, after V lost 4 bases and J lost 5 bases. CDR3 sequence (DNA): TGTGCCAGCAGCCTCAGGGAGGGGACCGGGGAGCTGTTTTTT. Its translation: CASSLREGTGELFF.

This clonotype was found a few times. An end of the junction does not agree with germline; a read error may underlie this. The V and J genes are TRBV7-8 and TRBJ2-3; 8 bases line up with TRBD1. The CDR3 runs 15 residues. The V gene's germline CDR1 is SGHVS and CDR2 FQNEAQ. The CDR3 reads CASRLGQGITDTQYF. The CDR3, as DNA: TGTGCCAGCCGCTTAGGACAGGGAATCACAGATACGCAGTATTTT. The variable domain in full, with the rest retrieved from reference TRBV7-8 and TRBJ2-3, is GAGVSQSPRYKVAKRGQDVALRCDPISGHVSLFWYQQALGQGPEFLTYFQNEAQLDKSGLPSDRFFAERPEGSVSTLKIQRTQQEDSAVYLCASRLGQGITDTQYFGPGTRLTVL.

The chain recombines TRBV19 with TRBJ2-2, with 12 bases matching TRBD1. The CDR3 is 17 amino acids. Germline V lookup: CDR1 LNHDA, CDR2 SQIVND (reference sequence). With V trimmed by 5 bases and J by 3 bases, 7 bases remained unmatched. The CDR3 reads CASSWGQGAVYTGELFF. Here the CDR3 DNA reads TGTGCCAGTAGTTGGGGACAGGGGGCAGTCTACACCGGGGAGCTGTTTTTT.

This chain connects TRBV12-3 or TRBV12-4 to TRBJ1-5, with 7 bases that match TRBD1. Germline trimming cut 8 bases from V and 6 bases from J; bases unmatched to any gene: 10. The CDR3 spans 14 residues. The CDR3 loop reads CASRTTGLGQPQHF. The DNA for the CDR3 is TGTGCCAGCCGCACGACAGGGCTCGGTCAGCCCCAGCATTTT.

The V call is TRBV6-5, the J call TRBJ2-6; D call uncertain. The CDR3 runs to 13 residues. V was trimmed by 7 bases and J by 2 bases, leaving 6 bases between them. Germline V CDR1 and CDR2: MNHEY, SVGAGI. This chain's CDR3 is CASIAPGANVLTF. CDR3 bases: TGTGCCAGCATTGCACCTGGGGCCAACGTCCTGACTTTC.

This clonotype occurred a few times. The V call is TRBV20-1, the J call TRBJ2-3; D ambiguous. CDR3 length: 15 amino acids. The germline V gene has CDR1 DFQATT and CDR2 SNEGSKA (reference sequence). The ends were cut back, 6 bases at V and 0 bases at J, with 16 bases in the middle. CDR3 residues: CSASDASTSTDTQYF. Written as DNA, the CDR3 is TGCAGTGCAAGTGATGCTTCCACTAGCACAGATACGCAGTATTTT.

This chain joins TRBV20-1 and TRBJ2-5, with 10 bases fitting TRBD2. The V segment lost 0 bases and the J segment 5 bases; nucleotides outside the gene matches: 6. From germline, CDR1 is DFQATT and CDR2 SNEGSKA (reference sequence). The CDR3 spans 15 residues. In nucleotides, the CDR3 is TGCAGTGCTAGAGAGGCTAGCGGGAGAAGGGAGACCCAGTACTTC. Its protein product is CSAREASGRRETQYF.

This clonotype was observed many times. The rearrangement uses TRBV7-3 and TRBJ1-5; D is unresolved. CDR1 and CDR2 (germline): SGHTA, FQGTGA. This CDR3 spans 15 amino acids. With 2 bases removed from V and 3 bases from J, the gap between germline ends came to 11 bases. The CDR3 sequence is CASSLGSGSNQPQHF. The CDR3 DNA sequence: TGTGCCAGCAGCTTAGGTTCCGGGTCCAATCAGCCCCAGCATTTT.

This clonotype has more than one count but fewer than ten. CDR3 protein: CASSPTDTYGYTF. The CDR3 nucleotides read TGTGCCAGCAGCCCCACTGATACCTATGGCTACACCTTC. The rearrangement uses TRBV6-6 and TRBJ1-2; D gene unclear. CDR1 MNHNY and CDR2 SVGAGI come from the germline V gene (reference sequence). Trimming took off 6 bases at V and 4 bases at J, with 12 bases between the two ends. CDR3 length: 13 residues.

This clonotype was observed a few times. The chain recombines TRBV5-1 with TRBJ2-5; 10 nucleotides line up with TRBD1. The CDR3 totals 15 residues. The J segment lost 4 bases and the V segment lost 5 bases, leaving 8 bases of the junction unmatched. Germline CDR1 and CDR2: SGHRS and YFSETQ. The CDR3 region is CASRAAGTGVETQYF. The CDR3, as DNA: TGCGCCAGCAGGGCCGCCGGGACAGGGGTAGAGACCCAGTACTTC.

This rearrangement joins TRBV5-4 to TRBJ2-3; tentatively, D is TRBD1 or TRBD2 (5 bases each). Germline V gene data show CDR1 as SGHNT and CDR2 as YYREEE (reference sequence). The length of the CDR3 is 13 residues. V dropped 0 bases and J dropped 9 bases, with 11 bases sitting between them. The CDR3 loop is CASSLGGMETQYF. In nucleotides, the CDR3 is TGTGCCAGCAGCTTGGGGGGGATGGAAACGCAGTATTTT.